This TCR beta chain was found in a study of T cell responses to AZD1222 COVID-19 vaccine. Overall study results and limits: White British people made up most donors, females outnumbered males, and clonal diversity was possibly underestimated. Two AZD1222 administrations were followed by greater Spike-specific TCR breadth and depth. The study reported that nearly half of spike-specific TCRs target unmutated variant regions.

This clone was picked up a small number of times. The antigen is not known. CDR3 length: 15 residues. CDR1 is MNHEY, CDR2 SVGAGI, per germline. J was trimmed by 6 bases and V by 7 bases; bases with no gene match: 12. Some clones are missing from TCRdb's copy, which holds only in-frame ones; the method was immunoSEQ multiplex PCR. The sample records around 100,000 clones, over 80% being singletons. The specimen comprised peripheral blood, sampled on day 0 of AZD1222 vaccination. The gene calls are TRBV6-5 and TRBJ2-7; 10 nucleotides agree with TRBD1. The receptor comes from an adult in good health. CDR3 sequence reads: CASKATGTGEAEQYF. The CDR3 nucleotides read TGTGCCAGCAAGGCTACCGGGACAGGGGAAGCCGAGCAGTACTTC.